The 11 T cell receptor beta chains reported below all come from one sample, sequenced in a study of blood T cell repertoires in COVID-19 (dated by TCRdb to about 2020). The library was obtained by the immunoSEQ multiplex PCR assay. In its TCRdb copy, this immuneACCESS table keeps in-frame sequences only and misses some clones. Where compared with another copy, unresolved V genes explain less than half of these, and the others have no known cause. The sample table records over 60,000 clones; 92% of these occur just once. Approximately 6.2% of the sample rests with the top ten. Material for sequencing was peripheral blood. The origin of the receptors is a human donor in a cohort sampled during active COVID-19.

This sequence joins TRBV29-1 and TRBJ1-1; D gene ambiguous. CDR3 size: 12 residues. Germline assignment: CDR1 SQVTM and CDR2 ANQGSEA. The V and J ends lost 0 bases and 3 bases respectively, with 5 bases between them. The CDR3 spells CSVEDRYTEAFF. CDR3 nucleotides: TGCAGCGTTGAAGATCGGTACACTGAAGCTTTCTTT.

Written as DNA, the CDR3 is TGTGCCAGTAGTATAGTCAGACGGGAGTATGAGCAGTTCTTC. Its protein is CASSIVRREYEQFF. The chain couples TRBV19 to TRBJ2-1; tentatively, D is TRBD2 (6 bases). This CDR3 is built from 14 residues. CDR1 and CDR2 (germline): LNHDA, SQIVND (reference sequence). Trimming took off 1 base at V and 8 bases at J, with 12 bases between the two ends.

This clone was seen just once. This chain links TRBV19 with TRBJ2-7, with 10 bases matching TRBD2. Germline V lookup: CDR1 LNHDA, CDR2 SQIVND (reference sequence). Trimming took 2 bases from V and 2 from J; bases not matched to a gene: 3. The CDR3 sequence is 15 residues long. As DNA, the CDR3 is TGTGCCAGTAGTATACTAGCGGGAGTCCCCTACGAGCAGTACTTC. It yields the protein CASSILAGVPYEQYF.

DNA for the CDR3: TGCGCCAGCAGCCAGGAATCGACAGGGAAGTCCTATAATTCACCCCTCCACTTT. Translating gives CASSQESTGKSYNSPLHF. V usage is TRBV4-3 and J usage is TRBJ1-6, with TRBD1 matching over 7 bases. CDR3 size: 18 residues. CDR1 is LGHNA, CDR2 YSLEER, per germline. J lost 1 base, V lost 3 bases, and 9 bases had no gene match.

The chain uses TRBV12-3 or TRBV12-4 and TRBJ1-1; unclear D gene. The CDR3 length is 12 residues. Trimming removed 6 bases at V and 6 bases at J, with 11 bases between. The CDR3, as DNA: TGTGCCAGCAGCCAGGTAATCGCTGAAGCTTTCTTT. Encoded protein: CASSQVIAEAFF.

This clone was recorded once. This rearrangement joins TRBV7-2 to TRBJ1-1, with 7 bases that match TRBD1. Germline V gene lookup returns CDR1 SGHTA and CDR2 FQGNSA. The CDR3 totals 15 residues. The V and J ends lost 2 bases and 4 bases, in that order; junction bases with no gene match: 7. CDR3 DNA sequence: TGTGCCAGCAGCTTAAGTACAGGGGATGGCACTGAAGCTTTCTTT. This gives the protein CASSLSTGDGTEAFF.

This chain links TRBV2 with TRBJ2-2, with 7 bases matching TRBD2. CDR1 and CDR2 from the germline V gene are SNHLY and FYNNEI. Trimming took 4 bases from V and 5 from J; bases not matched to a gene: 7. The CDR3 has 15 residues. CDR3 loop: CASSGMRGGTGELFF. DNA of the CDR3: TGTGCCAGCAGTGGCATGCGGGGAGGGACCGGGGAGCTGTTTTTT.

The chain carries TRBV5-1 and TRBJ1-6, with D hard to call. Trimming cost V 1 base and J 0 bases, with 8 bases left between them. Germline CDR1 reads SGHRS; CDR2 reads YFSETQ. The CDR3 extends over 16 amino acids. The CDR3 nucleotides read TGCGCCAGCAGCTTGCTAGTGAGCTCCTATAATTCACCCCTCCACTTT. Amino acid sequence: CASSLLVSSYNSPLHF.

The rearrangement uses TRBV9 and TRBJ2-3; D may be TRBD1 (6 bases). The CDR3 consists of 16 residues. The germline CDR1 and CDR2 sequences are SGDLS and YYNGEE. The V and J ends lost 3 bases and 6 bases respectively, with 20 bases between them. CDR3 coding DNA: TGTGCCAGCAGCGGACGGGACCGAAAAAGGGGGGATACGCAGTATTTT. Translated: CASSGRDRKRGDTQYF.

The table lists this clone with a count of one. The CDR3 DNA reads as TGTGCCAGCGGGAGGGGGGCCCGAGGCTACACCTTC. Translation: CASGRGARGYTF. V and J are TRBV12-3 or TRBV12-4 and TRBJ1-2; TRBD1 might be the D (6 bases). V shed 8 bases and J shed 8 bases, with 15 bases lying between them. The CDR3 totals 12 residues.

This clone was detected once. The V and J genes are TRBV11-2 and TRBJ2-1; the D gene is possibly TRBD1 (5 bases). V lost 6 bases and J 3 bases, leaving 12 bases between the germline ends. Germline values: CDR1 SGHAT, CDR2 FQNNGV. CDR3 length: 14 amino acids. The CDR3, as DNA: TGTGCCAGCAGTACAGGAGTCGGCTACAATGAGCAGTTCTTC. Amino acids: CASSTGVGYNEQFF.